What follows are 9 T cell receptor beta chains derived from one specimen sequenced in a study of shared clonotypes between healthy human individuals. Using immunoSEQ multiplex PCR, the repertoire was profiled, and TCRdb retains in-frame clones only, with some absent. Altogether under 80,000 clones are present, about 65% being singletons, with the ten largest covering about 51%. The sample was memory CD8+ T cells sorted from blood. Sample subset: CD45RO+ cells pooled with CCR7-negative TemRA cells. The receptors shown here come from a man under 40 in good health.

The chain couples TRBV11-2 to TRBJ2-7; maybe TRBD1 (7 bases). V gave up 2 bases and J gave up 4 bases, with 18 bases separating them. This CDR3 comprises 16 residues. Germline V gene sequence: CDR1 SGHAT, CDR2 FQNNGV. DNA for the CDR3: TGTGCCAGCAGCTTATCGGGCCTGGCGGGACAGTACGAGCAGTACTTC. Its translation: CASSLSGLAGQYEQYF.

This rearrangement joins TRBV7-8 to TRBJ1-2, with 10 bases lining up with TRBD1. Germline V gives CDR1 SGHVS, CDR2 FQNEAQ. The V and J ends lost 4 bases and 2 bases, in that order; junction bases with no gene match: 1. The CDR3 runs 14 residues. The CDR3: CASSSGQGNYGYTF. The DNA of the CDR3 is TGTGCCAGCAGCTCGGGACAGGGGAACTATGGCTACACCTTC.

The rearrangement links TRBV4-3 to TRBJ2-2, with D perhaps matching TRBD2 (5 bases). The CDR3 is made up of 17 amino acids. Germline CDR1 is LGHNA and CDR2 is YSLEER. Trimming took off 0 bases at V and 6 bases at J, with 17 bases between the two ends. CDR3 sequence reads: CASSQDLEGISPGELFF. The CDR3 DNA is TGCGCCAGCAGCCAAGATCTCGAGGGAATAAGTCCCGGGGAGCTGTTTTTT.

The V gene is TRBV6-5, the J gene TRBJ2-7, with a possible D match to TRBD2 (5 bases). Germline-derived CDR1 and CDR2 are MNHEY and SVGAGI. This CDR3 has 15 residues. Trimming took 0 bases from V and 0 from J, leaving 9 bases between them. The CDR3 nucleotides read TGTGCCAGCAGTTACTCGTCGGGAAGCTCCTACGAGCAGTACTTC. Residues: CASSYSSGSSYEQYF.

The CDR3 region has the DNA TGTGCCACCAGCGGCTGGTCGGACACGTTAAGAACCAGCTCCTACAATGAGCAGTTCTTC. Its protein is CATSGWSDTLRTSSYNEQFF. The V and J genes are TRBV15 and TRBJ2-1, with D possibly TRBD1 on 5 matching bases. CDR3 length equals 20 residues. V lost 5 bases, J lost 0 bases, and 26 bases lay in between. The germline V gene encodes CDR1 LNHNV and CDR2 YYDKDF (reference sequence).

This clone showed up many times. The chain carries TRBV9 and TRBJ2-5; 11 bases match TRBD1. Germline lookup yields CDR1 SGDLS and CDR2 YYNGEE. V lost 3 bases and J lost 4; bases outside the gene matches: 8. CDR3 length equals 16 residues. CDR3 residues: CASSALGQGVPETQYF. The CDR3 DNA follows: TGTGCCAGCAGCGCCCTGGGACAGGGGGTTCCAGAGACCCAGTACTTC.

The chain employs TRBV5-5 and TRBJ2-2, with 8 bases lining up with TRBD1. In germline, CDR1 is SGHKS, CDR2 YYEKEE (reference sequence). This CDR3 spans 15 amino acids. Trimming removed 2 bases from V and 9 bases from J; junction bases left unmatched: 9. The CDR3 sequence is CASSLNRGSNRELFF. The CDR3 DNA sequence: TGTGCCAGCAGCTTAAACAGGGGGAGTAACCGGGAGCTGTTTTTT.

V and J are TRBV7-6 and TRBJ2-7; 11 bases are shared with TRBD2. Germline V gene data show CDR1 as SGHVS and CDR2 as FNYEAQ. The CDR3 extends over 15 amino acids. The V gene end was trimmed by 5 bases and the J gene end by 2 bases; junction bases not matched to a gene: 5. CDR3 nucleotides: TGTGCCAGCAGCCCAACTAGCGGGAGAACCTACGAGCAGTACTTC. As protein: CASSPTSGRTYEQYF.

The chain employs TRBV5-1 and TRBJ2-1, with D perhaps matching TRBD1 or TRBD2 (7 bases each). The CDR3 covers 16 residues. Trimming stripped 4 bases from V and 3 bases from J, with 17 bases between. Germline V gene sequence: CDR1 SGHRS, CDR2 YFSETQ. The CDR3 DNA is TGCGCCAGCAGCCCCCAGGGGGGGGCAAGCTACAATGAGCAGTTCTTC. Residues: CASSPQGGASYNEQFF.